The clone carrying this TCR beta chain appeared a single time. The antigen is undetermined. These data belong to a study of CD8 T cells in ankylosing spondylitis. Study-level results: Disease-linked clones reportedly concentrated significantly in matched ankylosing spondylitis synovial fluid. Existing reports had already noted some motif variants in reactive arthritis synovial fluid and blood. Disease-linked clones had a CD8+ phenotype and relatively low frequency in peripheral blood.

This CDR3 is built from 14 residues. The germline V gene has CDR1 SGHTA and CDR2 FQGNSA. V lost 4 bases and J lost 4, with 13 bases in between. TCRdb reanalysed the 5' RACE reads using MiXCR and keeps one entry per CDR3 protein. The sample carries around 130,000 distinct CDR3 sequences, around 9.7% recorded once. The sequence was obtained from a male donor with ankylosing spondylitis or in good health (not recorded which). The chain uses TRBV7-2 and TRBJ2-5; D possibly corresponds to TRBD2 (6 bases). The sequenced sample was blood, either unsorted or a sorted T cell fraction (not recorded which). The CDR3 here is CASSYGSGRETQYF. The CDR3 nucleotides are TGTGCCAGCAGCTACGGTAGCGGAAGAGAGACCCAGTACTTC.